Sequencing of this T cell receptor beta chain was carried out in a study of OX40 agonist ivuxolimab in advanced cancers. On the study more broadly: Participants could have had prior anti-PD-1, anti-PD-L1 or anti-CTLA-4 therapy, and approximately 40% had some. Study-level results: With doses of 0.1 to 3.0 mg/kg, CD4+ and CD8+ blood T cells had undergone clonal expansion by week 6. On average, CD8+ T cells had more expanded clones than CD4+. Low normalized T-cell clonal expansion also characterized some of the nonresponders.

The protocol was immunoSEQ multiplex PCR, while the TCRdb copy is restricted to in-frame clones and leaves out a portion. Of about 86,000 clones in the sample, less than 95% are singletons; the top ten hold roughly 8.9%. Points on this clone: No antigen is known for it.

V lost 6 bases to trimming and J lost 2 bases; unmatched junction nucleotides: 5. Germline V gene sequence: CDR1 MNHNY, CDR2 SVGAGI (reference sequence). The CDR3 length is 15 residues. The chain uses TRBV6-6 and TRBJ2-7, with 12 bases lining up with TRBD1. The receptor's source is an adult with an advanced solid tumor such as melanoma, head and neck, liver or kidney cancer. The source material was CD4+ or CD8+ T cells sorted from blood, sampled in a trial of the OX40 agonist ivuxolimab. The CDR3 DNA is TGTGCCAGCAGACCCGGGACAGGGGGCCCCTACGAGCAGTACTTC. Translating it yields CASRPGTGGPYEQYF.